This T cell receptor (beta chain) is from a study of blood T cell repertoires in COVID-19. V lost 4 bases and J lost 0; bases outside the gene matches: 14. The CDR3 loop spans 18 amino acids. Participants' reported clinical history set cohort assignment. TCRdb's copy holds only in-frame clones and misses some; the assay was immunoSEQ multiplex PCR. In the table there are some 240,000 clones, 80% to 85% of which are singletons. This clone was seen a handful of times. The TCR originated in a man aged 50 to 59 who had recovered from COVID-19. The chain carries TRBV23-1 and TRBJ2-7; 8 bases fit TRBD2. TRBV23-1 is annotated as an ORF whose role is uncertain. Sequencing used PBMCs or T cells enriched from blood (not recorded which). This chain's CDR3 is CASSPQVGAGASSYEQYF. The CDR3 DNA reads TGCGCCAGCAGTCCTCAGGTAGGAGCGGGGGCCAGCTCCTACGAGCAGTACTTC.